This T cell receptor beta chain was captured in a study of cytomegalovirus exposure and HLA in healthy donors. The CDR3 is 14 residues long. Germline CDR1 and CDR2: LGHNA and YNFKEQ. V was trimmed by 0 bases and J by 4 bases, leaving 9 bases between them. The PCR employed 60 Vbeta primers together with 13 Jbeta primers. Sequencing used immunoSEQ multiplex PCR; TCRdb keeps in-frame clones, though not all of them. The table has more than 80,000 clones, 75% seen once. The TCR comes from a man aged 40-49 years in good health and CMV-seronegative. The sample was PBMCs. The rearrangement joins TRBV4-2 to TRBJ1-2; D may be TRBD1 (5 bases). CDR3 coding DNA: TGTGCCAGCAGCCAAGATCGACAGACCTATGGCTACACCTTC. Amino acids: CASSQDRQTYGYTF.